This TCR beta chain comes out of a study of CD8+ T cells in alopecia areata. This clone was seen a few times. Extraction and reverse transcription of RNA yielded cDNA as the sequencing template. The repertoire was sequenced with immunoSEQ multiplex PCR; TCRdb's copy has only in-frame clones and lacks some. The data show around 190,000 clones, approximately 60% seen once. The specimen was CD8+ T cells sorted from blood. This clonotype was sampled from a human donor in good health.

CDR3 in amino acids: CASSPSTHRAHTDTQYF. The CDR3, as DNA: TGTGCCAGCAGCCCAAGCACCCACAGGGCTCACACAGATACGCAGTATTTT. V usage is TRBV11-2 and J usage is TRBJ2-3, with D possibly TRBD1 on 6 matching bases. Germline V lookup: CDR1 SGHAT, CDR2 FQNNGV. V gave up 5 bases and J gave up 2 bases, with 20 bases separating them. The CDR3 is 17 residues long.